Shown below are 12 T cell receptor beta chains from a single sample sequenced in a study of cytomegalovirus exposure and HLA in healthy donors. Sequenced by immunoSEQ multiplex PCR; TCRdb stores in-frame clones only, minus some. Found here are more than 110,000 clones, 86% of them singletons; the top ten hold about 2.7%. Sequenced: PBMCs. The receptors here all came from a man aged 18 to 30 in good health and CMV-seronegative.

The rearrangement joins TRBV28 to TRBJ2-1, with 9 bases aligning to TRBD1. V gave up 7 bases and J gave up 3 bases; unmatched junction bases: 10. In germline, CDR1 is MDHEN, CDR2 SYDVKM. There are 16 residues in the CDR3. The CDR3 region is CASTSLGQGVYNEQFF. CDR3 DNA: TGTGCCAGCACCTCTTTGGGACAGGGCGTCTACAATGAGCAGTTCTTC.

V usage is TRBV7-9 and J usage is TRBJ2-5, with TRBD1 matching over 8 bases. Looked up from germline, CDR1 is SEHNR and CDR2 is FQNEAQ (reference sequence). The CDR3 is made up of 14 amino acids. The V gene end was trimmed by 6 bases and the J gene end by 5 bases; junction bases not matched to a gene: 8. The CDR3 DNA reads TGTGCCAGCAGGGATCCAGGGGGCCTGGAGACCCAGTACTTC. Protein product: CASRDPGGLETQYF. Full variable domain (rest looked up from reference TRBV7-9 and TRBJ2-5): DTGVSQNPRHKITKRGQNVTFRCDPISEHNRLYWYRQTLGQGPEFLTYFQNEAQLEKSRLLSDRFSAERPKGSFSTLEIQRTEQGDSAMYLCASRDPGGLETQYFGPGTRLLVL.

The chain combines TRBV11-2 with TRBJ2-7, with D possibly being TRBD1 (7 bases). V shed 1 base and J shed 0 bases, with 10 bases lying between them. The germline V gene has CDR1 SGHAT and CDR2 FQNNGV. The CDR3 is made up of 15 amino acids. The CDR3 spells CASSLAGGTSYEQYF. Written as DNA, the CDR3 is TGTGCCAGCAGCTTAGCAGGGGGGACCTCCTACGAGCAGTACTTC. Drawing the rest from reference TRBV11-2 and TRBJ2-7, the complete variable domain is EAGVAQSPRYKIIEKRQSVAFWCNPISGHATLYWYQQILGQGPKLLIQFQNNGVVDDSQLPKDRFSAERLKGVDSTLKIQPAKLEDSAVYLCASSLAGGTSYEQYFGPGTRLTVT.

This clone was observed once. This chain uses TRBV11-2 with TRBJ2-7, with D possibly being TRBD1 (6 bases). Trimming cost V 4 bases and J 5 bases, with 12 bases left between them. Germline V lookup: CDR1 SGHAT, CDR2 FQNNGV. The CDR3 has 13 residues. CDR3 in amino acids: CASSSWGLDEQYF. The CDR3 DNA reads as TGTGCCAGCAGCTCCTGGGGGCTAGACGAGCAGTACTTC.

The chain employs TRBV16 and TRBJ2-1; D may be TRBD2 (6 bases). V dropped 3 bases and J dropped 4 bases, with 10 bases sitting between them. The CDR3 extends over 14 amino acids. Germline CDR1 and CDR2: KGHSY and FQNENV. The CDR3 here is CASSQTGVYNEQFF. The CDR3 region has the DNA TGTGCCAGCAGCCAGACGGGAGTTTACAATGAGCAGTTCTTC.

The rearrangement uses TRBV5-6 and TRBJ1-5, with TRBD1 as a possible D gene (6 bases). V was clipped by 2 bases and J by 1 base, with 7 bases between them. Germline lookup yields CDR1 SGHDT and CDR2 YYEEEE. The CDR3 has 14 residues. CDR3 bases: TGTGCCAGCAGCTTTGGGGGCAGCAATCAGCCCCAGCATTTT. It specifies CASSFGGSNQPQHF.

This clone came up once. The chain is built from TRBV6-1 and TRBJ1-1; D is undetermined. Germline V gene data show CDR1 as MNHNS and CDR2 as SASEGT. V dropped 2 bases and J dropped 5 bases, with 12 bases sitting between them. The CDR3 runs 14 residues. The CDR3 nucleotides read TGTGCCAGCAGTGAAACTTTGTCGGGGACTGAAGCTTTCTTT. Its translation is CASSETLSGTEAFF.

CDR3 region: CSARGQGSYNEQFF. DNA for the CDR3: TGCAGCGCCAGAGGACAGGGGTCCTACAATGAGCAGTTCTTC. This chain connects TRBV29-1 to TRBJ2-1; 9 bases agree with TRBD1. From germline, CDR1 is SQVTM and CDR2 ANQGSEA. This CDR3 contains 14 residues. V was pared by 7 bases and J by 1 base, with 5 bases of the junction left unmatched.

This clone was found a few times. This sequence joins TRBV7-9 and TRBJ1-2, with 7 positions matching TRBD1. V was clipped by 7 bases and J by 4 bases; unmatched bases: 3. CDR1 SEHNR and CDR2 FQNEAQ come from the germline V gene (reference sequence). CDR3 length equals 12 residues. Here the CDR3 reads CASTDRTYGYTF. Written as DNA, the CDR3 is TGTGCCAGCACGGACAGGACCTATGGCTACACCTTC. Using reference TRBV7-9 and TRBJ1-2 for the parts outside the CDR3, the full variable domain is DTGVSQNPRHKITKRGQNVTFRCDPISEHNRLYWYRQTLGQGPEFLTYFQNEAQLEKSRLLSDRFSAERPKGSFSTLEIQRTEQGDSAMYLCASTDRTYGYTFGSGTRLTVV.

This CDR3 reads CASSQDQAEALDYNEQFF. DNA for the CDR3: TGCGCCAGCAGCCAAGATCAGGCGGAGGCCCTCGACTACAATGAGCAGTTCTTC. The chain has TRBV4-1 and TRBJ2-1; the D gene is possibly TRBD2 (5 bases). Per germline, CDR1 MGHRA and CDR2 YSYEKL. The CDR3 contains 18 residues. V was pared by 0 bases and J by 3 bases, with 18 bases between.

This clone was observed a few times. The CDR3, as DNA: TGTGCCAGCAGCTTATGGGGGGAGGCAGATACGCAGTATTTT. This translates into CASSLWGEADTQYF. The chain couples TRBV7-6 to TRBJ2-3; D is perhaps TRBD2 (6 bases). CDR3 length: 14 amino acids. Per germline, CDR1 SGHVS and CDR2 FNYEAQ. V was cut by 2 bases and J by 4 bases, with 10 bases left in between.

The chain joins TRBV15 to TRBJ1-5; D gene uncertain. The germline gives CDR1 LNHNV, CDR2 YYDKDF (reference sequence). Trimming pared 0 bases from V and 2 bases from J, leaving 11 bases between. The CDR3 is made up of 16 amino acids. The CDR3 loop is CATSRDHTLGNQPQHF. For the CDR3, the DNA is TGTGCCACCAGCAGAGACCACACCCTGGGCAATCAGCCCCAGCATTTT.